These T cell receptor beta chains were read from a single sample in a study of shared clonotypes between healthy human individuals. The method was immunoSEQ multiplex PCR; TCRdb's version includes in-frame clones alone and lacks a portion of them. This table holds approximately 530,000 clones, approximately 95% found once. The sequenced material came from naive CD4+ T cells sorted from blood. The receptors shown here come from a woman aged 30 to 39 in good health. Each CDR3 is given with its conserved first and last residue. The D gene is left open where the match is weak. Clone size is stated in some rows and not others, as once, few, many or a class when expanded.

clone_size: NA
j_call: TRBJ2-7
d_call: TRBD1
v_call: TRBV11-2
cdr3_nt: TGTGCCAGCAGCTCCCTCAGGGGGCGACCCGCAACGTACTTC
cdr3_aa: CASSSLRGRPATYF

clone_size: NA
j_call: TRBJ2-1
d_call: TRBD2
v_call: TRBV27
cdr3_nt: TGTGCCAGCTCACGGACTAGCGTAAACAATGAGCAGTTCTTC
cdr3_aa: CASSRTSVNNEQFF

clone_size: NA
j_call: TRBJ2-5
d_call: TRBD1
v_call: TRBV7-3
cdr3_nt: TGTGCCAGCAGCCGGACAGGGGTCGAGACCCAGTACTTC
cdr3_aa: CASSRTGVETQYF

clone_size: NA
j_call: TRBJ2-4
d_call: NA
v_call: TRBV6-4
cdr3_nt: TGTGCCAGCAGTGACTGGCCTGGCGGAGACAGAAAAAACATTCAGTACTTC
cdr3_aa: CASSDWPGGDRKNIQYF

clone_size: NA
j_call: TRBJ2-7
d_call: TRBD1
v_call: TRBV7-8
cdr3_nt: TGTGCCAGCAGCTTGACAAGGACCGGGACAGGGGTGCAGTACTTC
cdr3_aa: CASSLTRTGTGVQYF

clone_size: NA
j_call: TRBJ2-7
d_call: TRBD2
v_call: TRBV6-6
cdr3_nt: TGTGCCAGCAGGGTCTCCGGGAGGGCCTACGAGCAGTACTTC
cdr3_aa: CASRVSGRAYEQYF

clone_size: NA
j_call: TRBJ1-5
d_call: TRBD1
v_call: TRBV28
cdr3_nt: TGTGCCAGCAGTACGTCCGGACAGGGGAATCAGCCCCAGCATTTT
cdr3_aa: CASSTSGQGNQPQHF

clone_size: NA
j_call: TRBJ2-7
d_call: TRBD2
v_call: TRBV11-2
cdr3_nt: TGTGCCAGCAGCCCCACCCCCGGGGGGGGGAAACACGAGCAGTACTTC
cdr3_aa: CASSPTPGGGKHEQYF

clone_size: NA
j_call: TRBJ2-1
d_call: NA
v_call: TRBV19
cdr3_nt: TGTGCCAGTAGGGGCGATAGGAGCTCCTACAATGAGCAGTTCTTC
cdr3_aa: CASRGDRSSYNEQFF

clone_size: NA
j_call: TRBJ1-2
d_call: NA
v_call: TRBV19
cdr3_nt: TGTGCCAGTAGCTCGGGGGGCGCGGACTATGGCTACACCTTC
cdr3_aa: CASSSGGADYGYTF

clone_size: NA
j_call: TRBJ2-1
d_call: TRBD2
v_call: TRBV10-3
cdr3_nt: TGTGCCATCAGTGGTAAAGCGGGAGGGTACAATGAGCAGTTCTTC
cdr3_aa: CAISGKAGGYNEQFF

clone_size: NA
j_call: TRBJ2-5
d_call: TRBD1
v_call: TRBV9
cdr3_nt: TGTGCCAGCAGCCTAACAGGGGTGGGAGAGACCCAGTACTTC
cdr3_aa: CASSLTGVGETQYF

clone_size: NA
j_call: TRBJ2-1
d_call: TRBD2
v_call: TRBV30
cdr3_nt: TGTGCCTGGATATATAGCGGGAGGGCCAGATACAATGAGCAGTTCTTC
cdr3_aa: CAWIYSGRARYNEQFF

clone_size: NA
j_call: TRBJ2-3
d_call: NA
v_call: TRBV5-1
cdr3_nt: TGCGCCAGCTCCACGGAATCAGATACGCAGTATTTT
cdr3_aa: CASSTESDTQYF

clone_size: NA
j_call: TRBJ1-2
d_call: TRBD1
v_call: TRBV28
cdr3_nt: TGTGCCAGCAGTTTGGGACAGGGCAACTATGGCTACACCTTC
cdr3_aa: CASSLGQGNYGYTF

clone_size: NA
j_call: TRBJ1-2
d_call: TRBD1
v_call: TRBV5-1
cdr3_nt: TGCGCCAGCAGCTACCGCCCACTGGGGACAGGGGAAGATGGCTACACCTTC
cdr3_aa: CASSYRPLGTGEDGYTF

clone_size: NA
j_call: TRBJ2-7
d_call: TRBD2
v_call: TRBV2
cdr3_nt: TGTGCCAGCAACCTAGCGGACTACGAGCAGTACTTC
cdr3_aa: CASNLADYEQYF

clone_size: NA
j_call: TRBJ2-1
d_call: TRBD2
v_call: TRBV5-1
cdr3_nt: TGCGCCAGCAGCCCCAGGACTAGCGGGAGTTTTGGTAATGAGCAGTTCTTC
cdr3_aa: CASSPRTSGSFGNEQFF

clone_size: once
j_call: TRBJ2-2
d_call: TRBD2
v_call: TRBV15
cdr3_nt: TGTGCCACCAGCAGAGTTGGACTAGCGGGAGGAGTAAATCCCGGGGAGCTGTTTTTT
cdr3_aa: CATSRVGLAGGVNPGELFF

clone_size: NA
j_call: TRBJ1-3
d_call: TRBD1
v_call: TRBV18
cdr3_nt: TGTGCCAGCTCAAGGGACAGGGAATTAACCACGGACACCATATATTTT
cdr3_aa: CASSRDRELTTDTIYF

clone_size: NA
j_call: TRBJ2-7
d_call: NA
v_call: TRBV6-5
cdr3_nt: TGTGCCAGCAGTTACCTCGGGGGAGGGGGCACCTACGAGCAGTACTTC
cdr3_aa: CASSYLGGGGTYEQYF

clone_size: NA
j_call: TRBJ2-7
d_call: NA
v_call: TRBV7-9
cdr3_nt: TGTGCCAGCAGCATCGGGACAGAGCAGTACTTC
cdr3_aa: CASSIGTEQYF

clone_size: NA
j_call: TRBJ1-6
d_call: NA
v_call: TRBV4-1
cdr3_nt: TGCGCCAGCAGCCAAGTGCAGGGGCCGGTTTCACCCCTCCACTTT
cdr3_aa: CASSQVQGPVSPLHF

clone_size: NA
j_call: TRBJ2-3
d_call: TRBD2
v_call: TRBV15
cdr3_nt: TGTGCCACCAGCAGAGATCCGGGACTAGCGGGAGTAAAGGATACGCAGTATTTT
cdr3_aa: CATSRDPGLAGVKDTQYF

clone_size: NA
j_call: TRBJ1-5
d_call: NA
v_call: TRBV7-9
cdr3_nt: TGTGCCAGCAGCACCAACAGGGGCAATCAGCCCCAGCATTTT
cdr3_aa: CASSTNRGNQPQHF

clone_size: NA
j_call: TRBJ1-2
d_call: NA
v_call: TRBV7-9
cdr3_nt: TGTGCCAGCAGCTTACACGCTGTCGCCGTGGGTCTCGAATCTGGCTACACCTTC
cdr3_aa: CASSLHAVAVGLESGYTF

clone_size: NA
j_call: TRBJ2-7
d_call: NA
v_call: TRBV6-5
cdr3_nt: TGTGCCAGCAGTTCGGGGCGGGGCTACGAGCAGTACTTC
cdr3_aa: CASSSGRGYEQYF

clone_size: NA
j_call: TRBJ2-5
d_call: NA
v_call: TRBV29-1
cdr3_nt: TGCAGCGCGTCGACGGCGAACACACAGTACTTC
cdr3_aa: CSASTANTQYF

clone_size: NA
j_call: TRBJ2-7
d_call: TRBD2
v_call: TRBV2
cdr3_nt: TGTGCCAGCAGTGAACGACTAGCGGGATTCAGGGCGGGGTACGAGCAGTACTTC
cdr3_aa: CASSERLAGFRAGYEQYF

clone_size: once
j_call: TRBJ1-4
d_call: NA
v_call: TRBV7-9
cdr3_nt: TGTGCCAGCAGCTTAATGAGGGGAGACGAAAAACTGTTTTTT
cdr3_aa: CASSLMRGDEKLFF

clone_size: NA
j_call: TRBJ2-2
d_call: TRBD2
v_call: TRBV6-4
cdr3_nt: TGTGCCAGCAGTGTTTCTAGCGGGATCGGCACCGGGGAGCTGTTTTTT
cdr3_aa: CASSVSSGIGTGELFF

clone_size: NA
j_call: TRBJ1-1
d_call: NA
v_call: TRBV10-1
cdr3_nt: TGCGCCAGCAGTGTATCAGGGTTCACTGAAGCTTTCTTT
cdr3_aa: CASSVSGFTEAFF

clone_size: NA
j_call: TRBJ1-1
d_call: NA
v_call: TRBV6-1
cdr3_nt: TGTGCCAGCAGTGATCTGGCTAGCCAGGTTGAAGCTTTCTTT
cdr3_aa: CASSDLASQVEAFF

clone_size: NA
j_call: TRBJ1-2
d_call: NA
v_call: TRBV28
cdr3_nt: TGTGCCAGCAGCATAAAACGGTATGGCTACACCTTC
cdr3_aa: CASSIKRYGYTF

clone_size: once
j_call: TRBJ2-7
d_call: NA
v_call: TRBV27
cdr3_nt: TGTGCCAGCAGTTTATTAAGGCACGCCAGCTCCTACGAGCAGTACTTC
cdr3_aa: CASSLLRHASSYEQYF

clone_size: NA
j_call: TRBJ1-3
d_call: NA
v_call: TRBV7-8
cdr3_nt: TGTGCCAGCAGCCTCCGCCCGGGGAACTCTGGAAACACCATATATTTT
cdr3_aa: CASSLRPGNSGNTIYF

clone_size: NA
j_call: TRBJ2-1
d_call: TRBD2
v_call: TRBV11-2
cdr3_nt: TGTGCCAGCAGCTTAGCATCGGGACTAGGTCAAAGAAATGAGCAGTTCTTC
cdr3_aa: CASSLASGLGQRNEQFF

clone_size: NA
j_call: TRBJ1-5
d_call: NA
v_call: TRBV19
cdr3_nt: TGTGCCAGTAGTTTCTCGGGGACCCAGCATTTT
cdr3_aa: CASSFSGTQHF

clone_size: NA
j_call: TRBJ2-7
d_call: NA
v_call: TRBV2
cdr3_nt: TGTGCCAGCAGTGCCGCTCGGGCAACGTTTTCCTACGAGCAGTACTTC
cdr3_aa: CASSAARATFSYEQYF

clone_size: NA
j_call: TRBJ1-4
d_call: NA
v_call: TRBV1
cdr3_nt: TGCACCAGCAGAGAGGGAGCAACTAATGAAAAACTGTTTTTT
cdr3_aa: CTSREGATNEKLFF

clone_size: NA
j_call: TRBJ2-7
d_call: NA
v_call: TRBV2
cdr3_nt: TGTGCCAGCAGTGAAAAGGGACGGGCTTCGGGCTCCGAGCAGTACTTC
cdr3_aa: CASSEKGRASGSEQYF

clone_size: NA
j_call: TRBJ2-1
d_call: NA
v_call: TRBV5-1
cdr3_nt: TGCGCCAGCAGCTTGACTAGCCGGAATGAGCAGTTCTTC
cdr3_aa: CASSLTSRNEQFF

clone_size: NA
j_call: TRBJ2-5
d_call: NA
v_call: TRBV5-1
cdr3_nt: TGCGCCAGCAGCCGGGACGCTGGGGCGGGTGAGACCCAGTACTTC
cdr3_aa: CASSRDAGAGETQYF

clone_size: NA
j_call: TRBJ2-1
d_call: NA
v_call: TRBV6-5
cdr3_nt: TGTGCCAGCATCGGAGGGAATGAGCAGTTCTTC
cdr3_aa: CASIGGNEQFF